This T cell receptor (beta chain) was recovered during a study of cytomegalovirus exposure and HLA in healthy donors. Whole-study findings and limits: The study listed around 150 cytomegalovirus-associated TCR beta chains. Later analysis identified a missense DCLRE1C variant that was linked to TCR beta V- and J-gene trimming. Within an earlier analysis, most TCR beta V segments proved productive either about 87% or about 30% of the time.

PCR amplification relied on 60 Vbeta primers (plus 13 Jbeta primers). As originally analysed: Later work found 80 million or so unique TCR beta chains, with about 10 million shared. The assay was immunoSEQ multiplex PCR, and TCRdb's table has in-frame clones only and misses some. For V, J and clone size, that table is used; D and trimming come from the DNA. In the table there are approximately 160,000 clones, over 80% of which are singletons. Only a few counts were recorded for this clone. The antigen is not known. This sample also contains other DNA sequences that code for the same CDR3. The sample taken for sequencing was PBMCs. The receptor's source is a woman aged 45-59 years in good health and CMV-seropositive.

The CDR3 DNA follows: TGTGCCAGCAGTTTAAGAGGTGAAAAACTGTTTTTT. Protein: CASSLRGEKLFF. The chain uses TRBV28 and TRBJ1-4, with D hard to call. The CDR3 contains 12 residues. CDR1 and CDR2 (germline): MDHEN, SYDVKM. V lost 2 bases and J 7 bases, leaving 5 bases between the germline ends.